The 17 T cell receptor beta chains in this list originate from one sample, sequenced in a study of T cells in tumors after PD-1 blockade. Assay used: immunoSEQ multiplex PCR; TCRdb lists only in-frame clones, some missing. The profile covers about 10,000 clones, with more than 65% appearing a single time and around 14% taken by the ten largest. Sample: tumor tissue, taken after anti-PD-1 treatment. The receptors shown here come from a human donor with basal cell carcinoma.

The chain uses TRBV12-3 or TRBV12-4 and TRBJ2-4; D possibly matches TRBD1 or TRBD2 (5 bases each). Trimming stripped 5 bases from V and 9 bases from J, with 14 bases between. The CDR3 contains 13 residues. The DNA of the CDR3 is TGTGCCAGCAGTGTTCAACCTGGGACCATTCAGTACTTC. This translates into CASSVQPGTIQYF.

The CDR3 DNA reads as TGCAGTGCTAGTGACGCGGGACAGGGGGATCAAGAGACCCAGTACTTC. Translated: CSASDAGQGDQETQYF. The rearrangement links TRBV20-1 to TRBJ2-5; 11 bases are a match to TRBD1. Germline values: CDR1 DFQATT, CDR2 SNEGSKA (reference sequence). The J segment lost 2 bases and the V segment lost 3 bases, leaving 8 bases of the junction unmatched. This CDR3 has 16 amino acids.

This clone has a handful of counts. For the CDR3, the DNA is TGTGCCACCTCCGGGACAGGGTCTTCACCCCTCCACTTT. Encoded protein: CATSGTGSSPLHF. The V and J genes are TRBV19 and TRBJ1-6; 9 nucleotides agree with TRBD1. The V gene's germline CDR1 is LNHDA and CDR2 SQIVND (reference sequence). There are 13 residues in the CDR3. J gave up 9 bases and V 10 bases, and 7 bases lay outside the gene matches.

This sequence joins TRBV2 and TRBJ2-4; D might be TRBD2 (6 bases). Trimming cost V 8 bases and J 0 bases, with 20 bases left between them. Germline-derived CDR1 and CDR2 are SNHLY and FYNNEI. There are 17 residues in the CDR3. The CDR3 region is CASGRDWAGLAKNIQYF. The CDR3 coding sequence is TGTGCCAGCGGACGGGACTGGGCGGGGCTAGCCAAAAACATTCAGTACTTC.

The chain has TRBV6-5 and TRBJ2-7; 8 positions match TRBD1. CDR1 MNHEY and CDR2 SVGAGI come from the germline V gene. Trimming removed 7 bases from V and 4 bases from J; junction bases left unmatched: 12. The CDR3 extends over 15 amino acids. The CDR3 DNA sequence: TGTGCCAGCACGTCCCCAGGACAGGGACTTTACGAGCAGTACTTC. Translating it yields CASTSPGQGLYEQYF.

J is TRBJ2-1 and V is TRBV6-5; maybe TRBD2 (6 bases). This CDR3 contains 13 residues. The V end was cut by 8 bases, the J end by 8 bases, with 16 bases between. Germline V CDR1 and CDR2: MNHEY, SVGAGI. CDR3 sequence: CASSPEGFDEQFF. For the CDR3, the DNA is TGTGCCAGCTCCCCGGAGGGTTTCGATGAGCAGTTCTTC.

This sequence joins TRBV19 and TRBJ2-7; D gene uncertain. The ends were cut back, 0 bases at V and 5 bases at J, with 5 bases in the middle. Germline CDR1 and CDR2: LNHDA and SQIVND (reference sequence). The CDR3 contains 12 residues. The CDR3 sequence: CASSIDRHEQYF. CDR3 nucleotide sequence: TGTGCCAGTAGTATAGATCGTCACGAGCAGTACTTC.

The chain recombines TRBV5-1 with TRBJ2-6, with 7 bases identical to TRBD1. The length of the CDR3 is 17 residues. Germline V gene sequence: CDR1 SGHRS, CDR2 YFSETQ. The J segment lost 0 bases and the V segment lost 4 bases, leaving 7 bases of the junction unmatched. This chain's CDR3 is CASSLGQSFSGANVLTF. In nucleotides, the CDR3 is TGCGCCAGCAGCCTGGGACAGTCGTTCTCTGGGGCCAACGTCCTGACTTTC.

The V and J genes are TRBV27 and TRBJ2-1; D might be TRBD1 (5 bases). Germline loops: CDR1 MNHEY, CDR2 SMNVEV (reference sequence). V was cut by 3 bases and J by 9 bases, with 12 bases left in between. The CDR3 totals 13 residues. The CDR3 sequence: CASSFGRQGEQFF. The CDR3 nucleotides are TGTGCCAGCAGTTTCGGACGGCAGGGTGAGCAGTTCTTC.

This CDR3 reads CASSASAVETQYF. The CDR3 DNA sequence: TGTGCCAGCAGCGCTAGCGCCGTGGAGACCCAGTACTTC. This rearrangement joins TRBV7-3 to TRBJ2-5, with D possibly TRBD2 on 6 matching bases. The germline V and J ends were trimmed by 5 bases and 5 bases, with 12 bases remaining between them. Germline values: CDR1 SGHTA, CDR2 FQGTGA. This CDR3 comprises 13 residues.

This clone was observed a few times. The CDR3 bases are TGTGCCAGCAGCCACAAACTAGCGACCGACACCGGGGAGCTGTTTTTT. Translated, it gives CASSHKLATDTGELFF. The chain employs TRBV4-2 and TRBJ2-2, with 7 bases lining up with TRBD2. Trimming at V came to 3 bases and at J to 3 bases, leaving 7 bases not matched to a gene. The germline gives CDR1 LGHNA, CDR2 YNFKEQ. The CDR3 runs 16 residues.

The chain employs TRBV2 and TRBJ2-3, with D possibly matching TRBD2 (6 bases). Germline V gives CDR1 SNHLY, CDR2 FYNNEI. The V end lost 6 bases, the J end lost 5 bases, and 12 bases lay between the germline ends. CDR3 size: 13 residues. The CDR3 loop reads CASRRDWKDTQYF. In nucleotides, the CDR3 is TGTGCCAGCAGGCGGGACTGGAAAGATACGCAGTATTTT.

The chain is built from TRBV24-1 and TRBJ2-1; maybe TRBD2 (6 bases). CDR3 size: 14 residues. The V gene's germline CDR1 is KGHDR and CDR2 SFDVKD. Trimming shortened V by 5 bases and J by 4 bases, and 11 bases separated the two germline ends. The CDR3 DNA sequence: TGTGCCACCAGTGGTGGGACTCTTTACAATGAGCAGTTCTTC. It yields the protein CATSGGTLYNEQFF.

This clone was observed a single time. The V call is TRBV6-1, the J call TRBJ2-5, with 8 bases lining up with TRBD2. Germline V gene lookup returns CDR1 MNHNS and CDR2 SASEGT. The CDR3 is 14 residues long. V dropped 1 base and J dropped 3; count of bases not matched to a gene: 1. The CDR3 here is CASSEELAEETQYF. The CDR3, as DNA: TGTGCCAGCAGTGAAGAACTAGCGGAAGAGACCCAGTACTTC.

This clone occurred a few times. The chain is built from TRBV7-8 and TRBJ2-3, with a tentative D call TRBD1 (6 bases). Germline loops: CDR1 SGHVS, CDR2 FQNEAQ. Trimming removed 7 bases at V and 0 bases at J, with 14 bases between. The CDR3 consists of 15 residues. The CDR3 sequence: CASNPTGLSTDTQYF. The CDR3 nucleotides read TGTGCCAGCAACCCGACAGGACTCAGCACAGATACGCAGTATTTT.

This chain joins TRBV7-9 and TRBJ1-1, with TRBD1 matching over 11 bases. The germline V gene encodes CDR1 SEHNR and CDR2 FQNEAQ (reference sequence). This CDR3 has 16 amino acids. J was trimmed by 6 bases and V by 5 bases; bases with no gene match: 11. CDR3 residues: CASSPILGQGVSEAFF. The CDR3 DNA follows: TGTGCCAGCAGCCCGATATTGGGACAGGGGGTATCTGAAGCTTTCTTT.

The chain recombines TRBV12-3 or TRBV12-4 with TRBJ2-3, with unresolved D. The CDR3 extends over 11 amino acids. V lost 6 bases, J lost 6 bases, and 7 bases lay in between. For the CDR3, the DNA is TGTGCCAGCAGCCGCCAGGATACGCAGTATTTT. Translating gives CASSRQDTQYF.